This T cell receptor (beta chain) was found in a study of CD8 T cells in Susac syndrome. Sequencing of TCR beta drew on CD8+ and CD4+ T cells from blood. The controls, all healthy donors, were matched for age and sex. The CDR3 length is 14 residues. V lost 0 bases and J lost 8, with 14 bases in between. Germline V gene data show CDR1 as SGHNT and CDR2 as YYREEE (reference sequence). Random hexamers served to reverse transcribe roughly 0.5 to 1 ug RNA. Across 54 Vbeta and 13 Jbeta, immunoSEQ multiplex PCR amplified TCR beta CDR3. TCRdb re-called the immunoSEQ multiplex PCR reads through MiXCR, storing one row per CDR3 protein. This table has roughly 150,000 distinct CDR3 sequences, 92% appearing once.

Sequences were obtained from CD4+ T cells from PBMCs. This TCR was recovered from a human donor in good health. The chain carries TRBV5-4 and TRBJ1-2; weak D call: TRBD1 (5 bases). CDR3 nucleotide sequence: TGTGCCAGCAGCTTGGCGGGGGACGGTAGAGGCTACACCTTC. Protein: CASSLAGDGRGYTF.